By sample fraction, the clone carrying this TCR beta chain is medium-sized. TCRdb recomputed calls from the 5' RACE reads with MiXCR, one row per CDR3 protein. The repertoire has 40,000 to 65,000 distinct CDR3 sequences, around 24% of them found once; the top ten carry about 3%. The germline gives CDR1 SGDLS, CDR2 YYNGEE. V gave up 0 bases and J gave up 3 bases; unmatched junction bases: 3. This CDR3 contains 15 residues. The sample comprised tumor-infiltrating naive CD4+ T cells sorted from the breast tumor. The subset was: naive CD4+ T cells, CD4+CD45RA+CD25-. The TCR originated in a female donor with breast cancer. The chain carries TRBV9 and TRBJ1-5; 7 nucleotides line up with TRBD1. The CDR3 DNA is TGTGCCAGCAGCGTAGGACAGGGAGACAATCAGCCCCAGCATTTT. It translates to CASSVGQGDNQPQHF.